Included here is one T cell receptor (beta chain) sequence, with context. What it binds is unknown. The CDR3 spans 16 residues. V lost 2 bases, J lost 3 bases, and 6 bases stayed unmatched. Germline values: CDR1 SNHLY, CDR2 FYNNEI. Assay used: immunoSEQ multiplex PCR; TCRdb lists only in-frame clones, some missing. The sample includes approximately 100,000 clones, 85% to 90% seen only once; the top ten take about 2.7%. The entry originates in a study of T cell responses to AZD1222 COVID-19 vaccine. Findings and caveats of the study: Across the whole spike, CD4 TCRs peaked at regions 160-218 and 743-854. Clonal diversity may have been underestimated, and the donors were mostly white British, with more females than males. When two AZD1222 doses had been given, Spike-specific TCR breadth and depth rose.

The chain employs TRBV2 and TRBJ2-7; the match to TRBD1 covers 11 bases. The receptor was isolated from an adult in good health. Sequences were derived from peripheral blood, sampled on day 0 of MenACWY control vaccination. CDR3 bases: TGTGCCAGCAGTGAAAGGGGGACAGGGGGGAACTACGAGCAGTACTTC. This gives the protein CASSERGTGGNYEQYF.